The source of this T cell receptor (beta chain) is a study of T cells in Graves' hyperthyroidism and ophthalmopathy. Findings and limits, study-wide: For ophthalmopathy, model prediction preceded onset by a median about 6 months. Blood shared most expanded thyroid clonotypes above 0.001.

In its sample, this clonotype was seen many times. Its matching antigen is unknown. The CDR3 runs to 15 residues. Per the germline V gene, CDR1 is MNHNS and CDR2 is SASEGT. Germline trimming cut 4 bases from V and 5 bases from J; bases unmatched to any gene: 9. Ophthalmopathy patients had moderate-to-severe active disease, CAS ≥3, NOSPECS ≥4, and disease duration under 3 months. Every diagnosis used clinical symptoms, serum thyroxine and TRAb, thyroid ultrasound and orbital computed tomography. Amplified TCR beta CDR3 regions derived from RNA transcripts. TCR CDR3 regions were first amplified by RT-PCR with HTBI primers. TCRdb called the multiplex PCR reads again in MiXCR, with one record for every CDR3 protein. The sample lists hundreds of thousands of distinct CDR3 sequences, about 14% occurring once.

What was sequenced was blood. This chain uses TRBV6-1 with TRBJ1-1; 8 nucleotides match TRBD1. The TCR was taken from a woman between 40 and 55 years old with Graves' ophthalmopathy. The CDR3 is CASSASTGGYTEAFF. Here the CDR3 DNA reads TGTGCCAGCAGTGCATCTACAGGGGGATATACTGAAGCTTTCTTT.